A selection of T cell receptor beta chains follows, all from one sample in a study of blood T cell repertoires in COVID-19. The method was immunoSEQ multiplex PCR; TCRdb's version includes in-frame clones alone and lacks a portion of them. The data hold roughly 35,000 clones, with more than 75% observed a single time. The sequencing input was peripheral blood. All receptors derive from a woman aged 55-70 years with acute or convalescent COVID-19. Each CDR3 is given with its conserved first and last residue. Fields, in order: V gene, clone size, D gene, J gene, CDR3 DNA, CDR3 protein. A D gene is named only where the DNA matches it firmly. Clone size is stated in some rows and not others, as once, few, many or a class when expanded.

TRBV9	NA	NA	TRBJ1-5	TGTGCCAGCAGCGTAGCAGGGGACAATCAGCCCCAGCATTTT	CASSVAGDNQPQHF
TRBV27	NA	NA	TRBJ1-2	TGTGCCAGCGGGATTCACAGGGAAGCTAACTATGGCTACACCTTC	CASGIHREANYGYTF
TRBV5-6	NA	NA	TRBJ2-1	TGTGCCAGCAGCTTGGCGGCTCGAGGCCTTTGGAATGAGCAGTTCTTC	CASSLAARGLWNEQFF
TRBV6-5	NA	NA	TRBJ1-1	TGTGCCAGCTCACTACAGGGACGGACTGAAGCTTTCTTT	CASSLQGRTEAFF
TRBV3-1/TRBV3-2	NA	NA	TRBJ2-1	TGTGCCAGCAGCCTGAGCGGGTCTACAAACAATGAGCAGTTCTTC	CASSLSGSTNNEQFF
TRBV18	NA	NA	TRBJ2-5	TGTGCCAGCTCACCACAGCAGAGGGAGACCCAGTACTTC	CASSPQQRETQYF
TRBV6-2/TRBV6-3	NA	NA	TRBJ1-1	TGTGCCAGCAGTTACGGGAGCAGGAACACTGAAGCTTTCTTT	CASSYGSRNTEAFF
TRBV6-5	once	NA	TRBJ2-7	TGTGCCAGCAGTCCGAGGGCAGGCGAAAGGTACGAGCAGTACTTC	CASSPRAGERYEQYF
TRBV27	NA	NA	TRBJ1-6	TGTGCCAGCAGTTTAAAAGTCGGACAGTTTAATTCACCCCTCCACTTT	CASSLKVGQFNSPLHF
TRBV5-1	NA	NA	TRBJ2-7	TGCGCCAGCAGCTTGGAGAGGGTGGGCTCCTACGAGCAGTACTTC	CASSLERVGSYEQYF
TRBV6-6	NA	TRBD1	TRBJ1-5	TGTGCCAGCAGAGATACAGGGGGAAGCAATCAGCCCCAGCATTTT	CASRDTGGSNQPQHF
TRBV27	NA	NA	TRBJ1-2	TGTGCCAGCAGGGCGGACTATGGCTACACCTTC	CASRADYGYTF
TRBV28	NA	TRBD1	TRBJ1-1	TGTGCCAGCAGTTTACTAGCACAGGGGGTTTATAACACTGAAGCTTTCTTT	CASSLLAQGVYNTEAFF
TRBV27	few	NA	TRBJ1-6	TGTGCCAGCAGTTGGCACAGTTTGGAGGATTCACCCCTCCACTTT	CASSWHSLEDSPLHF
TRBV5-1	NA	TRBD1	TRBJ2-7	TGCGCCAGCAGCTTGGGACAGGGAAACGAGCAGTACTTC	CASSLGQGNEQYF
TRBV19	once	TRBD1	TRBJ1-5	TGTGCCAGTAGGGGGGGACAGACTAGCAATCAGCCCCAGCATTTT	CASRGGQTSNQPQHF
TRBV6-1	NA	NA	TRBJ1-2	TGTGCCAGCAGTGAAGACAGGGAAGACTATGGCTACACCTTC	CASSEDREDYGYTF
TRBV5-1	NA	TRBD1	TRBJ1-2	TGCGCCAGCAGCCCGGGACAGGGTGATAATGGCTACACCTTC	CASSPGQGDNGYTF
TRBV5-3	NA	TRBD2	TRBJ2-5	TGTGCCAGAAGCTGCCTTCCAGGGACTAGCCTAGAGACCCAGTACTTC	CARSCLPGTSLETQYF
TRBV7-9	NA	NA	TRBJ1-1	TGTGCCAGCAGCCCCGGGACACAGCCAGGAGCTTTCTTT	CASSPGTQPGAFF
TRBV11-2	few	TRBD1	TRBJ2-2	TGTGCCAGCAGCTCTCGGACAGGAGGTGACACCGGGGAGCTGTTTTTT	CASSSRTGGDTGELFF
TRBV14	NA	NA	TRBJ1-2	TGTGCCAGCAGCCCACTAGAGAACTATGGCTACACCTTC	CASSPLENYGYTF
TRBV4-1	few	TRBD1	TRBJ1-1	TGCGCCAGCAGCCGATCCAAATCCGGGACAGGGGAGGCATTTCCAAGCTCTGAAGCTTTCTTT	CASSRSKSGTGEAFPSSEAFF